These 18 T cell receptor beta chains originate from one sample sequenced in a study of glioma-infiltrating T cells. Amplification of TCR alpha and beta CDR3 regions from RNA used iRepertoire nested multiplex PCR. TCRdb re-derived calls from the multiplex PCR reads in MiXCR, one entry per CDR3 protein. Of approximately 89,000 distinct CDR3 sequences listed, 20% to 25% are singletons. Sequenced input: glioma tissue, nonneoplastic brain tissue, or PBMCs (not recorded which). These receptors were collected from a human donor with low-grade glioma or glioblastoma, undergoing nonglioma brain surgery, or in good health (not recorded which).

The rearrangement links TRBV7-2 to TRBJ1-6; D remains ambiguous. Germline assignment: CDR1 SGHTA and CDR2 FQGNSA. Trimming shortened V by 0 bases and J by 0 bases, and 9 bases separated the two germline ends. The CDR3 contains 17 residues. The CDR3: CASSLAVRSSYNSPLHF. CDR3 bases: TGTGCCAGCAGCTTAGCCGTAAGGAGCTCCTATAATTCACCCCTCCACTTT.

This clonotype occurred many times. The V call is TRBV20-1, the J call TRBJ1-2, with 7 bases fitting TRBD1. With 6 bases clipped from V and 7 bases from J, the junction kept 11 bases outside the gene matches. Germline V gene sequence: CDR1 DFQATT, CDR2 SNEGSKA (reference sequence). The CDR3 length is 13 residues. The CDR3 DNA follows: TGCAGTGCGGTTACAGGGGTCCGGCTTGGCTACACCTTC. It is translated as CSAVTGVRLGYTF.

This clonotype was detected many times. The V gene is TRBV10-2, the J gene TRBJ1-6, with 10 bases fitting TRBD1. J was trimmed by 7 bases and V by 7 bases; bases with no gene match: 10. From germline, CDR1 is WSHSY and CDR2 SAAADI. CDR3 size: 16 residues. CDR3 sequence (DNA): TGCGCCAGCAACGACCGGGACAGGGGAAAAAATTCACCCCTCCACTTT. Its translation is CASNDRDRGKNSPLHF.

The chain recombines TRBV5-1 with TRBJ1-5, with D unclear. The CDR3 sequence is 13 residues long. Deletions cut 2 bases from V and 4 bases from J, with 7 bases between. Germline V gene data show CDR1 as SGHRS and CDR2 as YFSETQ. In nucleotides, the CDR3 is TGCGCCAGCAGCTTTGCTGTGAATCAGCCCCAGCATTTT. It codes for CASSFAVNQPQHF.

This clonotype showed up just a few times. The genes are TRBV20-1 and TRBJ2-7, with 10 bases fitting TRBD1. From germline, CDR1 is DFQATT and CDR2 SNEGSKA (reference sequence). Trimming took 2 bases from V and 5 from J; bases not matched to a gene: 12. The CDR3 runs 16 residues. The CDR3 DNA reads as TGCAGTGCTAGAAAGGGACAGGGGTCCCTTCAGGACGAGCAGTACTTC. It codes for CSARKGQGSLQDEQYF.

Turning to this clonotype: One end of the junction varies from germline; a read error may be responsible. The CDR3 loop reads CASSLGGQTNTKAFF. In nucleotides, the CDR3 is TGCGCCAGCAGCTTGGGGGGCCAAACGAACACTAAAGCTTTCTTT. The chain couples TRBV5-1 to TRBJ1-1, with D possibly matching TRBD1 (5 bases). There are 15 residues in the CDR3. Germline V lookup: CDR1 SGHRS, CDR2 YFSETQ.

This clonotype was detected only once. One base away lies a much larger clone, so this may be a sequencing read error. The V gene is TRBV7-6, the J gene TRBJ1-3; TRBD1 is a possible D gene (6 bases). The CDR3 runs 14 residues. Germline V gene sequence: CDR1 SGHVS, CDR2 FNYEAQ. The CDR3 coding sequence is TGTGCCAGCAGCCCCTGGACAGCAGGAAGCACCATATATTTT. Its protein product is CASSPWTAGSTIYF. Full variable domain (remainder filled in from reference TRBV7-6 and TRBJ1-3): GAGVSQSPRYKVTKRGQDVALRCDPISGHVSLYWYRQALGQGPEFLTYFNYEAQQDKSGLPNDRFSAERPEGSISTLTIQRTEQRDSAMYRCASSPWTAGSTIYFGEGSWLTVV.

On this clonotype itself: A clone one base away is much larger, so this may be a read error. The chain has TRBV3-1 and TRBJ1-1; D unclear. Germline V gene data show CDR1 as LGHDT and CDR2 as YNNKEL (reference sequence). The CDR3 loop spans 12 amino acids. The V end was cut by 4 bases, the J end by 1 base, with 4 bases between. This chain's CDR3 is CASSLTNTEAFF. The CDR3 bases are TGTGCCAGCAGCCTGACGAACACTGAAGCTTTCTTT.

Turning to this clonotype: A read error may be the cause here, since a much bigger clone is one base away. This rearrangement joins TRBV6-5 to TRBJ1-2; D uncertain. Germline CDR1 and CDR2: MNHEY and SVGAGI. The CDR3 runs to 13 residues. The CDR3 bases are TGTGCCAGCACCGCGTCTACCCCGGATGGCTACGCCTTC. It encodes CASTASTPDGYAF.

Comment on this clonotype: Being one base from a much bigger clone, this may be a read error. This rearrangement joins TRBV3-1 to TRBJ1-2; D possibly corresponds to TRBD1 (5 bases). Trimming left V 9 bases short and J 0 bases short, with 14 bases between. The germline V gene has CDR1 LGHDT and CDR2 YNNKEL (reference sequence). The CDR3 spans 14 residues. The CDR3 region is CASAGTDTNYGYTF. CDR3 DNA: TGTGCCAGTGCCGGGACTGATACTAACTATGGCTACACCTTC.

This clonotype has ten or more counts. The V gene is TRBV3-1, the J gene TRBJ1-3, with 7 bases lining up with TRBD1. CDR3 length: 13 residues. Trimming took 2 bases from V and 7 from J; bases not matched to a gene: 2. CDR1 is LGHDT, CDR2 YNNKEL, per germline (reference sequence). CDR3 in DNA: TGTGCCAGCAGCCAAATCAGGGGGAACACCATATATTTT. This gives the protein CASSQIRGNTIYF.

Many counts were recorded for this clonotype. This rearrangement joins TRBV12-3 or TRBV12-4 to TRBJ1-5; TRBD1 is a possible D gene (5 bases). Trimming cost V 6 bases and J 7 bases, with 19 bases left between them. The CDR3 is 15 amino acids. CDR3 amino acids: CASSKEGLRGQPQHF. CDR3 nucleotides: TGTGCCAGCAGCAAGGAGGGCTTGAGGGGCCAGCCCCAGCATTTT.

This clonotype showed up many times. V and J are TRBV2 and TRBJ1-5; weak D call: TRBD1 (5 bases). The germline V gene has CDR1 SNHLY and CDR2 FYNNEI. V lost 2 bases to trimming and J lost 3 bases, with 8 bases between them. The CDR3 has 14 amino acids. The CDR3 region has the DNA TGTGCCAGCAGTGAAAGCAGGGTCAATCAGCCCCAGCATTTT. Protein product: CASSESRVNQPQHF. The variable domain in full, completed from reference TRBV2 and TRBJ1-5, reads EPEVTQTPSHQVTQMGQEVILRCVPISNHLYFYWYRQILGQKVEFLVSFYNNEISEKSEIFDDQFSVERPDGSNFTLKIRSTKLEDSAMYFCASSESRVNQPQHFGDGTRLSIL.

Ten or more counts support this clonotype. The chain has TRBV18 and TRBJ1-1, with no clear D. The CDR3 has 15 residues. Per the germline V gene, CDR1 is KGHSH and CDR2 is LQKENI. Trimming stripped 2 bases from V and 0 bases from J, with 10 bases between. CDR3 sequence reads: CASSPLQALNTEAFF. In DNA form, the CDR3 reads TGTGCCAGCTCACCATTGCAGGCTTTGAACACTGAAGCTTTCTTT. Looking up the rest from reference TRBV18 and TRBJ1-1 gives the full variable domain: NAGVMQNPRHLVRRRGQEARLRCSPMKGHSHVYWYRQLPEEGLKFMVYLQKENIIDESGMPKERFSAEFPKEGPSILRIQQVVRGDSAAYFCASSPLQALNTEAFFGQGTRLTVV.

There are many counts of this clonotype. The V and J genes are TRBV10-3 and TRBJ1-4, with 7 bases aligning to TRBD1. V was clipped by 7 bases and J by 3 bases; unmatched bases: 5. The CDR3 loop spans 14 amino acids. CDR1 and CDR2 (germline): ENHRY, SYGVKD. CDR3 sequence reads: CAIKEGTANEKLFF. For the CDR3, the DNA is TGTGCCATCAAGGAGGGGACAGCTAATGAAAAACTGTTTTTT.

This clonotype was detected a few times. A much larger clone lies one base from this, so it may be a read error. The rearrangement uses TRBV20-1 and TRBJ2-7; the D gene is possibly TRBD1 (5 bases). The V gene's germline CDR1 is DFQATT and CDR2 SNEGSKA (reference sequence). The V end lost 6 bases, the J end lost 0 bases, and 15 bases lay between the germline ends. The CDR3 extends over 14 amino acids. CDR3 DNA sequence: TGCAGTGCCCGCCGGCAGGGTATCTCCTACGAGCAGTACTTC. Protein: CSARRQGISYEQYF.

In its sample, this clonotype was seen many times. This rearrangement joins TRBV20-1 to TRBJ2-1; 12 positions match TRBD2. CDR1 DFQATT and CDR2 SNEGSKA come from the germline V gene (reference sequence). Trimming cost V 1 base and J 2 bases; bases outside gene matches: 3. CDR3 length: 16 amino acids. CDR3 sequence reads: CSARGLAGVAYNEQFF. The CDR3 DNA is TGCAGTGCTAGAGGACTAGCGGGAGTTGCCTACAATGAGCAGTTCTTC.

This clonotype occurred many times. CDR3 bases: TGTGCCAGCAGTACGACTAGCGGGAGGAGATACGAGCAGTACTTC. It codes for CASSTTSGRRYEQYF. The rearrangement uses TRBV6-1 and TRBJ2-7; 13 bases map to TRBD2. After removal of 5 bases from V and 4 bases from J, the junction contained 5 bases not matched to a gene. Germline V gene lookup returns CDR1 MNHNS and CDR2 SASEGT. The CDR3 is 15 amino acids.